This T cell receptor (beta chain) was sequenced during a study of T-cell memory formation after mild COVID-19. As for the study in general: Largely, TCR clusters stayed within a single donor. Study outcomes and limitations: Mainly in CM and EM were contracting CD4+ clones; CD8+ were in EMRA. Contracting clones from day 15 to 85 had balanced CD4/CD8; later expanders favoured CD4+. Some SARS-CoV-2-responding clones were already detected in memory before infection.

Germline values: CDR1 MNHEY, CDR2 SMNVEV (reference sequence). This CDR3 comprises 11 residues. Concerning this clonotype: What it binds is unknown. Its ends do not fully match the called genes, so a read error is possible.

In TCRdb, the 5' RACE reads were re-called with MiXCR into one record per CDR3 protein. This sample has fewer than 700,000 distinct CDR3 sequences, with about a sixth found just once. The chain carries TRBV27 and TRBJ2-3; no firm D call. This TCR came from an adult woman who had mild COVID-19 (a few samples of this study predate the infection). Cell type and time point are not known. The sample consisted of PBMCs or a T cell subset sorted from them (not recorded which). The CDR3: CASRLLDTQYF. In nucleotides, the CDR3 is TGTGCCAGCAGGTTATTAGATACGCAGTATTTT.